The clone carrying this T cell receptor (beta chain) appeared once. The antigen is unknown. This sample was included in a study of shared clonotypes between healthy human individuals. Sorted-subset replicate PCR reactions were performed with about 210 ng DNA, corresponding to tens of thousands of T cell genomes. Generated by immunoSEQ multiplex PCR, the TCRdb table keeps only in-frame clones and is missing some. The sample lists over a million clones; around 97% were seen once. Study-wide results and caveats: Though the depth was large, rarefaction showed that sorted-subset sequencing was incomplete. Enrolling few donors narrowed the genetic and exposure-history diversity that was represented.

V was pared by 4 bases and J by 3 bases, with 10 bases of the junction left unmatched. This CDR3 has 17 residues. Germline CDR1 KGHSH, CDR2 LQKENI. The clonotype comes from a man aged 30 to 39 in good health. Source material: naive CD4+ T cells sorted from blood. Indicated subset: CD45RA+ positively selected. The genes are TRBV18 and TRBJ2-5; 11 bases agree with TRBD2. The CDR3 region has the DNA TGTGCCAGCTCACTAAATAGAATACTAGCGGGAGAAGAGACCCAGTACTTC. It codes for CASSLNRILAGEETQYF.